A single sample is the source of the 22 T cell receptor beta chains below, sequenced in a study of T cell responses to AZD1222 COVID-19 vaccine. Clones were sequenced by immunoSEQ multiplex PCR, and TCRdb holds only the in-frame ones, with some missing. The sample contains approximately 94,000 clones, roughly 86% of which appear only once. The material sequenced was peripheral blood, taken on day 0 of MenACWY control vaccination. The origin of the receptors is an adult in good health.

V and J are TRBV10-3 and TRBJ1-1; D may be TRBD1 (5 bases). V lost 0 bases, J lost 7 bases, and 21 bases lay in between. CDR3 length equals 17 residues. Germline-derived CDR1 and CDR2 are ENHRY and SYGVKD. CDR3 bases: TGTGCCATCAGTGAGTCGAGAGGGAATGGGGGAGGCAGTGAAGCTTTCTTT. Encoded protein: CAISESRGNGGGSEAFF.

This clone was observed a single time. V gene TRBV5-1 combines with J gene TRBJ2-6; D is possibly TRBD2 (7 bases). Trimming pared 3 bases from V and 11 bases from J, leaving 21 bases between. The CDR3 loop spans 16 amino acids. Looked up from germline, CDR1 is SGHRS and CDR2 is YFSETQ. In DNA, the CDR3 is TGCGCCAGCAGCTACCCTGGGGGGGCCACGTCACACGTCCTGACTTTC. The encoded protein is CASSYPGGATSHVLTF.

This clone was counted between two and nine times. The J gene is TRBJ1-1, the V gene TRBV28; possible D gene TRBD1, 5 bases. CDR1 and CDR2 (germline): MDHEN, SYDVKM. The ends were cut back, 7 bases at V and 2 bases at J, with 14 bases in the middle. There are 14 residues in the CDR3. In nucleotides, the CDR3 is TGTGCCAGCAATTCGGCAGGGATAAACACTGAAGCTTTCTTT. It translates to CASNSAGINTEAFF.

This chain connects TRBV19 to TRBJ2-2; a weak D match, TRBD1 (5 bases). This CDR3 is built from 15 residues. Trimming stripped 8 bases from V and 5 bases from J, with 18 bases between. Looked up from germline, CDR1 is LNHDA and CDR2 is SQIVND (reference sequence). CDR3 region: CASHRTAIRTGELFF. The DNA of the CDR3 is TGTGCCAGTCACAGGACCGCGATAAGAACCGGGGAGCTGTTTTTT. The full variable domain, with the rest looked up from reference TRBV19 and TRBJ2-2, is DGGITQSPKYLFRKEGQNVTLSCEQNLNHDAMYWYRQDPGQGLRLIYYSQIVNDFQKGDIAEGYSVSREKKESFPLTVTSAQKNPTAFYLCASHRTAIRTGELFFGEGSRLTVL.

V gene TRBV4-2 combines with J gene TRBJ2-7; 7 bases are shared with TRBD1. Germline V gene sequence: CDR1 LGHNA, CDR2 YNFKEQ. Losses at the gene ends were 3 bases for V and 3 bases for J; bases not matched to a gene: 5. The CDR3 is made up of 14 amino acids. The CDR3 nucleotides are TGTGCCAGCAGCCACTCGACAGGGATCTACGAGCAGTACTTC. It yields the protein CASSHSTGIYEQYF.

The V gene is TRBV24-1, the J gene TRBJ2-2; 7 bases are a match to TRBD1. Germline V lookup: CDR1 KGHDR, CDR2 SFDVKD. Losses at the gene ends were 5 bases for V and 9 bases for J; bases not matched to a gene: 8. The CDR3 is 14 amino acids. In nucleotides, the CDR3 is TGTGCCACCAGTGGACAGGGTAGTTATCGGGAGCTGTTTTTT. Translated, it gives CATSGQGSYRELFF.

The chain uses TRBV6-1 and TRBJ2-2; D might be TRBD2 (5 bases). The ends were cut back, 2 bases at V and 6 bases at J, with 13 bases in the middle. Germline CDR1 is MNHNS and CDR2 is SASEGT. There are 15 residues in the CDR3. The CDR3 loop reads CASSEKGIGAGELFF. The CDR3 nucleotides are TGTGCCAGCAGTGAAAAAGGGATCGGGGCCGGGGAGCTGTTTTTT.

V and J are TRBV29-1 and TRBJ1-4; TRBD1 matches 9 bases. The CDR3 contains 15 residues. Trimming at V came to 6 bases and at J to 2 bases, leaving 7 bases not matched to a gene. Germline CDR1 is SQVTM and CDR2 is ANQGSEA. Here the CDR3 reads CSVRDRARTNEKLFF. CDR3 DNA: TGCAGCGTCCGGGACAGGGCCCGTACTAATGAAAAACTGTTTTTT.

This clone was counted a single time. The chain couples TRBV10-1 to TRBJ2-7; D unclear. The ends were cut back, 5 bases at V and 5 bases at J, with 13 bases in the middle. Looked up from germline, CDR1 is WNHNN and CDR2 is SYGVQD (reference sequence). The CDR3 spans 13 residues. The DNA of the CDR3 is TGCGCCAGCAGTTTGCTACGTACTGACGAGCAGTACTTC. It yields the protein CASSLLRTDEQYF.

V is TRBV19 and J is TRBJ1-5; D not resolved. V was clipped by 2 bases and J by 3 bases, with 5 bases between them. The V gene's germline CDR1 is LNHDA and CDR2 SQIVND (reference sequence). This CDR3 has 13 residues. The CDR3 bases are TGTGCCAGTAGTATACCACCCAATCAGCCCCAGCATTTT. Translation: CASSIPPNQPQHF. The whole variable domain, filled in from reference TRBV19 and TRBJ1-5, reads DGGITQSPKYLFRKEGQNVTLSCEQNLNHDAMYWYRQDPGQGLRLIYYSQIVNDFQKGDIAEGYSVSREKKESFPLTVTSAQKNPTAFYLCASSIPPNQPQHFGDGTRLSIL.

This chain connects TRBV15 to TRBJ1-5; D gene unclear. Germline lookup yields CDR1 LNHNV and CDR2 YYDKDF (reference sequence). CDR3 size: 15 residues. Trimming stripped 7 bases from V and 5 bases from J, with 18 bases between. CDR3 nucleotide sequence: TGTGCCACCAAGCGGGAACGACGAAGGGATCAGCCCCAGCATTTT. Protein product: CATKRERRRDQPQHF.

The V and J genes are TRBV12-3 or TRBV12-4 and TRBJ2-7; the D gene is possibly TRBD1 (5 bases). V gave up 5 bases and J gave up 2 bases, with 10 bases separating them. CDR3 length: 13 residues. CDR3 sequence (DNA): TGTGCCAGCAGTGGACACCGGGCCTACGAGCAGTACTTC. This translates into CASSGHRAYEQYF.

This CDR3 reads CASSLQGDYGYTF. Here the CDR3 DNA reads TGTGCCAGCAGCTTACAGGGGGACTATGGCTACACCTTC. The rearrangement uses TRBV5-5 and TRBJ1-2, with TRBD1 identical over 8 bases. The V segment lost 2 bases and the J segment 3 bases; nucleotides outside the gene matches: 0. Germline V gene lookup returns CDR1 SGHKS and CDR2 YYEKEE (reference sequence). The CDR3 has 13 residues.

This clone was counted between two and nine times. The rearrangement links TRBV30 to TRBJ2-2; the D gene is possibly TRBD1 (6 bases). V lost 4 bases to trimming and J lost 7 bases, with 16 bases between them. The V gene's germline CDR1 is GTSNPN and CDR2 SVGIG (reference sequence). The length of the CDR3 is 14 residues. This CDR3 reads CAWIPRGFGGELFF. CDR3 DNA: TGTGCCTGGATCCCGAGGGGGTTCGGCGGGGAGCTGTTTTTT.

The rearrangement uses TRBV7-8 and TRBJ2-7; perhaps D is TRBD1 or TRBD2 (5 bases each). Deletions cut 8 bases from V and 0 bases from J, with 14 bases between. Germline CDR1 SGHVS, CDR2 FQNEAQ. The CDR3 covers 14 residues. CDR3 amino acids: CASLTGPSSYEQYF. CDR3 bases: TGTGCCAGCCTGACGGGACCGAGCTCCTACGAGCAGTACTTC.

The J gene is TRBJ1-2, the V gene TRBV7-8, with unresolved D. The V end lost 5 bases, the J end lost 1 base, and 8 bases lay between the germline ends. Per germline, CDR1 SGHVS and CDR2 FQNEAQ. This CDR3 has 13 residues. CDR3 nucleotide sequence: TGTGCCAGCAGCCCGGCCCATAACTATGGCTACACCTTC. Its protein product is CASSPAHNYGYTF.

This chain uses TRBV11-3 with TRBJ2-1; the match to TRBD1 covers 11 bases. The germline V gene encodes CDR1 SGHNT and CDR2 YENEEA. The CDR3 is 15 amino acids. V was clipped by 4 bases and J by 6 bases; unmatched bases: 5. In DNA, the CDR3 is TGTGCCAGCAGCTCGCCGGGACAGGGGGTCAATGAGCAGTTCTTC. Residues: CASSSPGQGVNEQFF.

V and J are TRBV21-1 and TRBJ2-1; no check of the table's D call, TRBD1, against the DNA was made. TRBV21-1 has pseudogene status. This CDR3 contains 15 residues. The CDR3, as DNA: TGTGCCAGCATACCGGGACACCTTCCCTACAATGAGCAGTTCTTC. Translating gives CASIPGHLPYNEQFF.

The chain has TRBV19 and TRBJ1-6; tentatively, D is TRBD1 (5 bases). V was trimmed by 4 bases and J by 7 bases, leaving 5 bases between them. The CDR3 runs to 12 residues. CDR1 is LNHDA and CDR2 is SQIVND in the germline V gene (reference sequence). The CDR3 is CASSRDNSPLHF. The CDR3 DNA is TGTGCCAGTAGTAGGGACAATTCACCCCTCCACTTT.

This clone was recorded only once. V is TRBV5-8 and J is TRBJ1-2; tentative D call: TRBD1 (5 bases). The CDR3 runs 13 residues. V lost 7 bases, J lost 6 bases, and 16 bases lay in between. Germline V gene sequence: CDR1 SGHTS, CDR2 YDEGEE. CDR3 nucleotides: TGTGCCAGCGGGGCGGGGGACGTGGATGGCTACACCTTC. This translates into CASGAGDVDGYTF.

In DNA, the CDR3 is TGTGCCAGCAGACAGGGGGCGGGAAACACCATATATTTT. This sequence encodes CASRQGAGNTIYF. The chain is built from TRBV5-6 and TRBJ1-3; 9 nucleotides line up with TRBD1. The trim removed 5 bases at V and 4 bases at J, leaving 1 base unmatched. This CDR3 spans 13 amino acids. Germline CDR1 SGHDT, CDR2 YYEEEE.

This chain joins TRBV9 and TRBJ2-3, with TRBD2 as a possible D gene (6 bases). The CDR3 has 18 residues. V dropped 0 bases and J dropped 0 bases, with 17 bases sitting between them. Per germline, CDR1 SGDLS and CDR2 YYNGEE. The CDR3 spells CASSVEAEGITSTDTQYF. The CDR3 nucleotides are TGTGCCAGCAGCGTAGAGGCGGAGGGGATCACTAGCACAGATACGCAGTATTTT.